This T cell receptor (beta chain) was profiled in a study of CD8+CD57+ T cells in acquired aplastic anemia. Study-level information: Sorted cells (CD4+ and CD8+) yielded DNA amounts that averaged approximately 3.1 ug.

With V trimmed by 4 bases and J by 2 bases, 8 bases remained unmatched. Germline CDR1 and CDR2: LGHNA and YNFKEQ. The CDR3 totals 17 residues. Genomic DNA templated the TCR beta VDJ and CDR3 profiling. Using its own MiXCR run on the reads, TCRdb lists one record per CDR3 protein. The data contain over 150,000 distinct CDR3 sequences, approximately 48% of them seen just once; the ten biggest clones take up 13%. Previously, flow cytometry had revealed CD8+CD57+ cell expansion in the patients chosen for sequencing. Sequencing used sorted CD4+, CD8+, or CD8+CD57+ T cells (not recorded which) from PBMCs. The chain recombines TRBV4-2 with TRBJ2-3, with 11 bases matching TRBD2. This clonotype was obtained from a human donor with aplastic anemia. CDR3 sequence: CASSLSPGLADTDTQYF. CDR3 DNA sequence: TGTGCCAGCAGCCTCTCCCCGGGACTAGCGGACACAGATACGCAGTATTTT.